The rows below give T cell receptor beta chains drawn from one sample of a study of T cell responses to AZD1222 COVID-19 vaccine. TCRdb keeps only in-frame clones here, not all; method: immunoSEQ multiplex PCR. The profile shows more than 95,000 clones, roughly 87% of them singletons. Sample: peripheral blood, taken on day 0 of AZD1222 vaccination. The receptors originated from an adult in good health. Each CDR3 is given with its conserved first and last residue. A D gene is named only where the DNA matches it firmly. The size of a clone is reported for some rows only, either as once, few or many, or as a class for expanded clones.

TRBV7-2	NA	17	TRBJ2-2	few	TGTGCCAGCAGCTTTACTTTCGACGGACTTGCCACCGGGGAGCTGTTTTTT	CASSFTFDGLATGELFF
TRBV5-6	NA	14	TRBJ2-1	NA	TGTGCCAGCAGCTCTATCGGTGGAGACAATGAGCAGTTCTTC	CASSSIGGDNEQFF
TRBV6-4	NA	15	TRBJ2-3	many	TGTGCCAGCAGTGACTACGCGGGGAGCACAGATACGCAGTATTTT	CASSDYAGSTDTQYF
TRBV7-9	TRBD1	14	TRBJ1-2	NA	TGTGCCAGCAGCCTCGGACAGGTTGCCTATGGCTACACCTTC	CASSLGQVAYGYTF
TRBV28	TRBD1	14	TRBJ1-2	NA	TGTGCCAGCAGTCTGGGGACAGGAAGCTATGGCTACACCTTC	CASSLGTGSYGYTF
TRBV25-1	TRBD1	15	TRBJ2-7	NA	TGTGCCAGCAGTGGTCCTACAGGGGTATCCTACGAGCAGTACTTC	CASSGPTGVSYEQYF
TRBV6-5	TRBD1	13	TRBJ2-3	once	TGTGCCAGCAGTTACCCCAGGGGGGATACGCAGTATTTT	CASSYPRGDTQYF
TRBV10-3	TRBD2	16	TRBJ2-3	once	TGTGCCATCAGACGACTCCAGCGGGGCAGCACAGATACGCAGTATTTT	CAIRRLQRGSTDTQYF
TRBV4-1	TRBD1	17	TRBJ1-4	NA	TGCGCCAGCAGCCAAGACAGCAGACAGGGAGTTGGTGAAAAACTGTTTTTT	CASSQDSRQGVGEKLFF
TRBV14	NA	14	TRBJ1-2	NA	TGTGCCAGCAGCCAACATTATAGGGGACTTGGCTACACCTTC	CASSQHYRGLGYTF
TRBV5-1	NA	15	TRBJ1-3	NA	TGCGCCAGCAGCACAGGGACGGTGGCTGGAAACACCATATATTTT	CASSTGTVAGNTIYF
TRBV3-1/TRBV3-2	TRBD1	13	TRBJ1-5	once	TGTGCCAGCAGCCAAACAGGGGGCCAGCCCCAGCATTTT	CASSQTGGQPQHF
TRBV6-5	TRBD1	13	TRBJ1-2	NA	TGTGCCAGCAGCTCCGGGACAGGCAATGGCTACACCTTC	CASSSGTGNGYTF
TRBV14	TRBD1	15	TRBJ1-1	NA	TGTGCCAGCAGCCTAACAGGGGGGGTTGACACTGAAGCTTTCTTT	CASSLTGGVDTEAFF
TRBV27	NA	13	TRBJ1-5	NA	TGTGCCAGCAGCCTACAGGGTAGACAGCCCCAGCATTTT	CASSLQGRQPQHF
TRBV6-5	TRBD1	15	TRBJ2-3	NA	TGTGCCAGCAGGGCCGGGACAGGGGGCACAGATACGCAGTATTTT	CASRAGTGGTDTQYF
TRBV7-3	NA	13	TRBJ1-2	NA	TGTGCCAGCAGCCCCGACAGAAACTATGGCTACACCTTC	CASSPDRNYGYTF
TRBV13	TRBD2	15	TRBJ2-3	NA	TGTGCCAGCAGCTTCTCATCTAGCGGGGGGGCCGGGCAGTATTTT	CASSFSSSGGAGQYF
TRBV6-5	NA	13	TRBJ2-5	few	TGTGCCAGCACTCCGGGACACCCAGAGACCCAGTACTTC	CASTPGHPETQYF
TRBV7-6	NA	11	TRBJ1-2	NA	TGTGCCAGCAGCGCAGACAGGAGCTACACCTTC	CASSADRSYTF
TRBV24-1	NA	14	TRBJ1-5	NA	TGTGCCACCAGTGAGGGGACCTCTAACCAAGCCCAGCATTTT	CATSEGTSNQAQHF
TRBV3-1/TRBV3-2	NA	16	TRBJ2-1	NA	TGTGCCAGCAGCCCCGACCTCAGGGACTTCCTCAATGAGCAGTTCTTC	CASSPDLRDFLNEQFF
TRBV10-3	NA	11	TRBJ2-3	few	TGTGCCATCAGCGGTGGGGATACGCAGTATTTT	CAISGGDTQYF
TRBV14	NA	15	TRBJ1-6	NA	TGTGCCAGCAGCCAAGATAACAGGATTAATTCACCCCTCCACTTT	CASSQDNRINSPLHF
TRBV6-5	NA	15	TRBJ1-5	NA	TGTGCCAGCAGGGAGCCTGGACAGTTTAATCAGCCCCAGCATTTT	CASREPGQFNQPQHF